Included here is one TCR beta chain sequence, with context. Its antigen is still unknown. The source of the sample is a study of CD8 T cells in ankylosing spondylitis. Quantitative barcoded 5'-RACE was used to prepare TCR beta libraries. TCRdb called the 5' RACE reads again in MiXCR, with one record for every CDR3 protein. The sample includes some 450,000 distinct CDR3 sequences, about 15% of them seen just once. CDR1 GTSNPN and CDR2 SVGIG come from the germline V gene (reference sequence). Trimming cost V 2 bases and J 0 bases, with 8 bases left between them. The CDR3 is made up of 14 amino acids. Study results and caveats: Within matched ankylosing spondylitis synovial fluid, disease-linked clones were reportedly significantly enriched. The study identified a TCR beta motif of roughly eight highly homologous variants that appeared characteristic of ankylosing spondylitis blood. Previous work reported some of these motif variants in the synovial fluid and blood of reactive arthritis. Clones linked to the disease showed a CD8+ phenotype. They occurred at relatively low frequencies in peripheral blood.

This clonotype was obtained from a male donor with ankylosing spondylitis. The sequencing input was blood, either unsorted or a sorted T cell fraction (not recorded which). The chain uses TRBV30 and TRBJ2-1; D not resolved. The CDR3 DNA reads as TGTGCCTGGAGTAACACCTTCTCCTACAATGAGCAGTTCTTC. The encoded protein is CAWSNTFSYNEQFF.